Each of the 9 T cell receptor beta chains below was sequenced from the same sample in a study of blood T cell repertoires in COVID-19. The assay was immunoSEQ multiplex PCR, and TCRdb's table has in-frame clones only and misses some. The sample yields fewer than 50,000 clones, 70% to 90% seen once. Sequenced sample: peripheral blood. These receptors were obtained from a man aged 45 to 65 with active COVID-19.

The chain employs TRBV27 and TRBJ2-7; 10 bases map to TRBD1. Trimming took 3 bases from V and 5 from J; bases not matched to a gene: 1. Germline CDR1 MNHEY, CDR2 SMNVEV (reference sequence). The CDR3 is made up of 13 amino acids. CDR3 sequence: CASSFGTGDEQYF. CDR3 nucleotides: TGTGCCAGCAGTTTTGGGACAGGGGACGAGCAGTACTTC.

V gene TRBV6-2 or TRBV6-3 combines with J gene TRBJ2-4, with 7 bases that match TRBD1. The V gene's germline CDR1 is MNHEY and CDR2 SVGEGT. The CDR3 length is 16 residues. Trimming at V came to 5 bases and at J to 0 bases, leaving 7 bases not matched to a gene. The CDR3 loop reads CASSRQGDLAKNIQYF. The DNA of the CDR3 is TGTGCCAGCAGTCGACAGGGAGACCTAGCCAAAAACATTCAGTACTTC.

This clone was found a few times. This chain connects TRBV27 to TRBJ1-5; D is undetermined. The CDR3 has 14 residues. Trimming left V 0 bases short and J 4 bases short, with 7 bases between. The germline CDR1 and CDR2 sequences are MNHEY and SMNVEV (reference sequence). The CDR3 DNA reads as TGTGCCAGCAGTTTATCGTTCAGGAATCAGCCCCAGCATTTT. Protein: CASSLSFRNQPQHF.

The rearrangement links TRBV4-2 to TRBJ2-7, with 9 bases identical to TRBD2. The CDR3 extends over 16 amino acids. CDR1 and CDR2 from the germline V gene are LGHNA and YNFKEQ. Trimming at V came to 1 base and at J to 0 bases, leaving 4 bases not matched to a gene. Here the CDR3 DNA reads TGTGCCAGCAGCCAAGCCAGCGGGGGGTTCTCCTACGAGCAGTACTTC. This codes for CASSQASGGFSYEQYF.

The chain combines TRBV18 with TRBJ1-3, with D unresolved. V shed 5 bases and J shed 0 bases, with 8 bases lying between them. The CDR3 has 14 residues. The V gene's germline CDR1 is KGHSH and CDR2 LQKENI. CDR3 in amino acids: CASSVPSSGNTIYF. The DNA of the CDR3 is TGTGCCAGCTCAGTACCGAGCTCTGGAAACACCATATATTTT.

The chain joins TRBV7-2 to TRBJ1-5; D gene uncertain. CDR3 size: 12 residues. The ends were cut back, 2 bases at V and 6 bases at J, with 5 bases in the middle. The germline V gene has CDR1 SGHTA and CDR2 FQGNSA. CDR3 amino acids: CASSLPGQPQHF. Written as DNA, the CDR3 is TGTGCCAGCAGCTTACCAGGTCAGCCCCAGCATTTT.

CDR3 loop: CASSPTTGGYGYTF. The CDR3 DNA sequence: TGTGCCAGCAGCCCCACTACAGGGGGCTATGGCTACACCTTC. The chain uses TRBV7-9 and TRBJ1-2, with TRBD1 matching 8 bases. Per the germline V gene, CDR1 is SEHNR and CDR2 is FQNEAQ (reference sequence). Trimming removed 5 bases from V and 4 bases from J; junction bases left unmatched: 6. The CDR3 loop spans 14 amino acids.

CDR3 nucleotides: TGTGCCAGTGAAAAGGGGGTGAACACTGAAGCTTTCTTT. This encodes CASEKGVNTEAFF. V gene TRBV19 combines with J gene TRBJ1-1; D is possibly TRBD1 (6 bases). The CDR3 contains 13 residues. CDR1 LNHDA and CDR2 SQIVND come from the germline V gene (reference sequence). V was clipped by 8 bases and J by 0 bases, with 10 bases between them.

V is TRBV28 and J is TRBJ1-3, with D tentatively TRBD1 (6 bases). CDR3 length equals 14 residues. V lost 4 bases to trimming and J lost 3 bases, with 10 bases between them. In germline, CDR1 is MDHEN, CDR2 SYDVKM. The chain's CDR3 is CASSSGQIGNTIYF. CDR3 coding DNA: TGTGCCAGCAGTTCGGGACAAATTGGAAACACCATATATTTT. Using reference TRBV28 and TRBJ1-3 for the parts outside the CDR3, the full variable domain is DVKVTQSSRYLVKRTGEKVFLECVQDMDHENMFWYRQDPGLGLRLIYFSYDVKMKEKGDIPEGYSVSREKKERFSLILESASTNQTSMYLCASSSGQIGNTIYFGEGSWLTVV.